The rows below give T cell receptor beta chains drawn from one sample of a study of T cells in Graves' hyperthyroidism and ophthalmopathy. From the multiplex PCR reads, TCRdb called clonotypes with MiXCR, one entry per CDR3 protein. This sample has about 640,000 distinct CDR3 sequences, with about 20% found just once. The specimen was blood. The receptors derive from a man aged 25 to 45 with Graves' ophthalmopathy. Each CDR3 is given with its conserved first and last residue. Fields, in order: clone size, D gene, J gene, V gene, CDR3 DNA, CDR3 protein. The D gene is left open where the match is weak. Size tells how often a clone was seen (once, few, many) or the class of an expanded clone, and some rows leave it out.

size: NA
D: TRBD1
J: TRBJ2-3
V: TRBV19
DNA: TGTGCCAGTAGTAGACGGACAGGGGAAACAGATACGCAGTATTTT
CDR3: CASSRRTGETDTQYF

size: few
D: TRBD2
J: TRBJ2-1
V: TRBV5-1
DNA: TGCGCCAGCAGCTTGGCCTACCTTTCGGGAGGGCCCCACAATGAGCAGTTCTTC
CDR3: CASSLAYLSGGPHNEQFF

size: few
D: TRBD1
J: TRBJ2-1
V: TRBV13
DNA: TGTGCCAGCAGTTTATCTAGACAGGGCCGCAATGAGCAGTTCTTC
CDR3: CASSLSRQGRNEQFF

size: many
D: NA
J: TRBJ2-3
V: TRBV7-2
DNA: TGTGCCAGCAGCTTCGGGGGCAATCCTAGCACAGATACGCAGTATTTT
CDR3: CASSFGGNPSTDTQYF

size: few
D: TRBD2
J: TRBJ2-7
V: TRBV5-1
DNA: TGCGCCAGCAGCTTGACCGGATTAACCGGGACTAGCGGGAACTACGAGCAGTACTTC
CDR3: CASSLTGLTGTSGNYEQYF

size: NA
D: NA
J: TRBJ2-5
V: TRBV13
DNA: TGTGCCAGCAGCTTAGAACGGGAAAGAATACAAGAGACCCAGTACTTC
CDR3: CASSLERERIQETQYF

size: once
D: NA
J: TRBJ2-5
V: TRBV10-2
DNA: TGCGCCAGCAAAGACAGGCACGAAAGGGCCCAGTACTTC
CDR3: CASKDRHERAQYF

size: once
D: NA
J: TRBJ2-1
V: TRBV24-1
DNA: TGTGCCACCAGTGATTTGCTGGGTGGAAACAATGAGCAGTTCTTC
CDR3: CATSDLLGGNNEQFF

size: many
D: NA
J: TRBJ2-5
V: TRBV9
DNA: TGTGCCAGCAGCGTTAGAGGGGAGACCCAGTACTTC
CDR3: CASSVRGETQYF

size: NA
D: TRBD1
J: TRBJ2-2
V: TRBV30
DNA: TGTGCCTGGAGAGCCCAACAGGGGGCTTGGACCGGGGAGCTGTTTTTT
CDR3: CAWRAQQGAWTGELFF

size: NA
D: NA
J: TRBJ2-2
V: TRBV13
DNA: TGTGCCAGCAGCTTATGGGGAGGCACCGGGGAGCTGTTTTTT
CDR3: CASSLWGGTGELFF

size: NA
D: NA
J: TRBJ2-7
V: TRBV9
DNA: TGTGCCAGCAGCGTAGGCCTAGAGCAGAACGAGCAGTACTTC
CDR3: CASSVGLEQNEQYF

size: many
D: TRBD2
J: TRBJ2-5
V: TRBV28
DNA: TGTGCCAGCAGGCACCGCCCGTTTTCTGCGGGGGTAAGAACAGCCCAAGAGACCCAGTACTTC
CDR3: CASRHRPFSAGVRTAQETQYF

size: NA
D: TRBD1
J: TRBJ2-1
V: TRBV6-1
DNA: TGTGCCAGCAGTACACCGACCGGGACAGGGCGTATGAATGAGCAGTTCTTC
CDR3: CASSTPTGTGRMNEQFF

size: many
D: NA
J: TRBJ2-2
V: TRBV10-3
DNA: TGTGCCATCAGTGTGGGTGACACCGGGGAGCTGTTTTTT
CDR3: CAISVGDTGELFF

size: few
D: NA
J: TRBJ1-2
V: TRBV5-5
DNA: TGTGCCAGCAGCCACATACAGACTGAGGTCTACACCTTC
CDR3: CASSHIQTEVYTF

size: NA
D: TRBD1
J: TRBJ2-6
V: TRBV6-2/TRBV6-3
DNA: TGTGCCAGCAGTCATTCAGGGGGCGCTGGGGCCAACGTCCTGACTTTC
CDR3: CASSHSGGAGANVLTF

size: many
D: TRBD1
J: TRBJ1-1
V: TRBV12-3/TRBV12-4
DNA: TGTGCCAGCAGTTTAGGGACAGGGCCTGAAGCTTTCTTT
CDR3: CASSLGTGPEAFF

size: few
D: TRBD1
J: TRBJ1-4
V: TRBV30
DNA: TGTGCCTGGAACGGACAGGGGACGGCTAATGAAAAACTGTTTTTT
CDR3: CAWNGQGTANEKLFF

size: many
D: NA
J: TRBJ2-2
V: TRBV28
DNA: TGTGCCAGCAGTCTTCCCGGGGCAGGGTCGCACACCGGGGAGCTGTTTTTT
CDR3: CASSLPGAGSHTGELFF

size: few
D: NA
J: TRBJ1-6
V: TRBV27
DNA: TGTGCCAGCAGCAGGGACCTTTATTCACCCCTCCACTTT
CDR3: CASSRDLYSPLHF

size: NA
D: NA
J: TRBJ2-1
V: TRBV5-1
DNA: TGCGCCAGCAGCCAAGGAGAATGGGCAGGGATGTTAAATGAGCAGTTCTTC
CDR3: CASSQGEWAGMLNEQFF

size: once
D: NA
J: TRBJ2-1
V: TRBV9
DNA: TGTGCCAGCAGCGTGGACGGGAACTCCTACAATGAGCAGTTCTTC
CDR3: CASSVDGNSYNEQFF

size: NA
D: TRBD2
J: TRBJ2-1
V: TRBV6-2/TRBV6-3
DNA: TGTGCCAGCAGTTTTCTAGCGGGAGAAAGGAATGAGCAGTTCTTC
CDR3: CASSFLAGERNEQFF

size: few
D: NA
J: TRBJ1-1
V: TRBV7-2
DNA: TGTGCCAGCAGCCCGACGCCAATCGGGGGCCACACTGAAGCTCTCTTT
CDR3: CASSPTPIGGHTEALF

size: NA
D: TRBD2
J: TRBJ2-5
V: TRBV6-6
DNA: TGTGCCAGCAGTTACAGACCGTGGACTAGCGGTACGCAAGAGACCCAGTACTTC
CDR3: CASSYRPWTSGTQETQYF

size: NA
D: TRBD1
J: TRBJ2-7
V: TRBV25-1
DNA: TGTGCCAGCAGTGCCTCAGACAGGGGGCTTCCCTACGAGCAGTACTTC
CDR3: CASSASDRGLPYEQYF

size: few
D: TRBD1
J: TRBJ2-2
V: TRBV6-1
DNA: TGTGCCAGCAGTCCCCCGGACAGGGTCAACACCGGGGAGCTGTTTTTT
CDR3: CASSPPDRVNTGELFF

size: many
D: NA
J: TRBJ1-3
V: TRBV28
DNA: TGTGCCAGCAGTTTAACAGGGCCAAACACCATATATTTT
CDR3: CASSLTGPNTIYF

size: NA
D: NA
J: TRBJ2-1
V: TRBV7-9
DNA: TGTGCCAGCAGCTTAGCGGAAGGGGGGAATGAGCAGTTCTTC
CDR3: CASSLAEGGNEQFF

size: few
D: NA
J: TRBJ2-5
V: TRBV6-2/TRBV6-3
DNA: TGTGCCAGCAGTTCCCCTTTTCGGGAGTGGGAGACCCAGTACTTC
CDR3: CASSSPFREWETQYF

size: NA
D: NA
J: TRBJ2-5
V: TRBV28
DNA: TGTGCCAGCTCACCGGGAGAAAAGACCCAGTACTTC
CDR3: CASSPGEKTQYF

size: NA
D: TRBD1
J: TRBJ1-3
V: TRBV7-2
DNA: TGTGCCAGCAGCCGGGACAGGCCTGGAAACACCATATATTTT
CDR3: CASSRDRPGNTIYF

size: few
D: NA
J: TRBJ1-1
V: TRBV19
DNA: TGTGCCAGTATGGAGGGATTGAACACTGAAGCTTTCTTT
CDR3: CASMEGLNTEAFF

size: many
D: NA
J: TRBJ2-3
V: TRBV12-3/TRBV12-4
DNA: TGTGCCAGCAGTTCTTACACGTCCACAGATACGCAGTATTTT
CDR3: CASSSYTSTDTQYF

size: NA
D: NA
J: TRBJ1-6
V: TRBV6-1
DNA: TGTGCCAGCAGTGAAGTTCTTTGGGCGGGGTTCCCCCTCCACTTT
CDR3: CASSEVLWAGFPLHF

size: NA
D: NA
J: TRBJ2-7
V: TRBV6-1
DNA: TGTGCCAGCAGTCTACGGCCGGGACTGGCGGGTACCTCCTACAAGCAGTACTTC
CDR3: CASSLRPGLAGTSYKQYF

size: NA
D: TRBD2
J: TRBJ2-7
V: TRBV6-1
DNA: TGTGCCAGCAGTTCACTAGCGGGAGAGTTCGAGCAGTACTTC
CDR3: CASSSLAGEFEQYF

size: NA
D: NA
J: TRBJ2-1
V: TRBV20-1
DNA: TGCAGTGCTAGCCCCCCTAGCCAACCGATGTATGAGCAGTTCTTC
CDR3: CSASPPSQPMYEQFF

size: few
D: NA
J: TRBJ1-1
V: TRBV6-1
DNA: TGTGCCAGCACCAGGACGGCTGAAGCTTTCTTT
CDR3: CASTRTAEAFF

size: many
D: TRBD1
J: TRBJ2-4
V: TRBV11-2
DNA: TGTGCCAGCAGCTCGGACAGGCTAGCCAAAAACATTCAGTACTTC
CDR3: CASSSDRLAKNIQYF

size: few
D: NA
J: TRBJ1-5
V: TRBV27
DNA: TGTGCCAGCAGTTTATCAGGGAGCGGCAATCAGCCCCAGCATTTT
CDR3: CASSLSGSGNQPQHF

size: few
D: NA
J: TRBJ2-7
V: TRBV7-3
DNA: TGTGCCAGCAGCTTAAGTTGGGTTTACGAGCAGTACTTC
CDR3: CASSLSWVYEQYF

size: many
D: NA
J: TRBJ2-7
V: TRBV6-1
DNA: TGTGCCAGCAGTGACACAGGGAGCTCCTACGAGCAGTACTTC
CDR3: CASSDTGSSYEQYF

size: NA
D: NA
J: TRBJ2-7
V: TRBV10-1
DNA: TGCGCCAGCAGTGGGGGAAGGTCCCCCCCCTACGAGCAGTACTTC
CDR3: CASSGGRSPPYEQYF

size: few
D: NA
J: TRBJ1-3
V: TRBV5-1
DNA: TGCGCCAGCAGTCCTGTCACCATGGGCTCTGGAAACACCATATATTTT
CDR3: CASSPVTMGSGNTIYF

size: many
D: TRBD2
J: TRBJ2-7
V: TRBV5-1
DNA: TGCGCCAGCAGCCCGGGACTAGCGGGAGGGCCCTCCTACGAGCAGTACTTC
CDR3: CASSPGLAGGPSYEQYF

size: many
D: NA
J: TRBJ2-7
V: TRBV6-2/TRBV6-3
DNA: TGTGCCAGCAGTTACCCAGACTACGAGCAGTACTTC
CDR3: CASSYPDYEQYF

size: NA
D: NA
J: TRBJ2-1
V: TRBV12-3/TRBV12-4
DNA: TGTGCCAGCAGTTTGAGAGGGCTGGAGAGCTCCTACAATGAGCAGTTCTTC
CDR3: CASSLRGLESSYNEQFF

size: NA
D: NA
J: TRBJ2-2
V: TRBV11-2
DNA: TGTGCCAGCAGCTTCAGCCCCGGGGAGCTGTTTTTT
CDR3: CASSFSPGELFF

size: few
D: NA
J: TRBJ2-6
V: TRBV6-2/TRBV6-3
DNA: TGTGCCAGCAGTTACGGTCGAGGGGCCAACGTCCTGACTTTC
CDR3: CASSYGRGANVLTF

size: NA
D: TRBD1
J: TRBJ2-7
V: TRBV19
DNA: TGTGCCAGTAGTATAGGAGGGACAGGGGGAACCTACGAGCAGTACTTC
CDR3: CASSIGGTGGTYEQYF

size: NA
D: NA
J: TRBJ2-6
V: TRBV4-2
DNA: TGTGCCAGCAGCCCGGGGGAGGTCTCTGGGGCCAACGTCCTGACTTTC
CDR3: CASSPGEVSGANVLTF

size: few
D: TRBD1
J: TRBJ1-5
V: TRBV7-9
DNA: TGTGCCAGCAGCCGGGGGACAGGGGCGTTAAATCAGCCCCAGCATTTT
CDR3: CASSRGTGALNQPQHF

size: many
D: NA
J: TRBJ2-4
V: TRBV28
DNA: TGTGCCAGCAGTTCGAGACAGAGGATCGACATTCAGTACTTC
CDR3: CASSSRQRIDIQYF

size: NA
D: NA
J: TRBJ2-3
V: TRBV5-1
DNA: TGCGCCAGCAGCTTGAATACCTACACAGATACGCAGTATTTT
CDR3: CASSLNTYTDTQYF

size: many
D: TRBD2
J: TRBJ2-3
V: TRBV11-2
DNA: TGTGCCAGCAGCTTCACTAGCGGGACTAGCACAGATACGCAGTATTTT
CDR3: CASSFTSGTSTDTQYF

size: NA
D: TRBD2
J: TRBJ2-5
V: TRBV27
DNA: TGTGCCAGCAGTTTATCTCACCCGGGACTAGCGGGAACTGGGGAGACCCAGTACTTC
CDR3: CASSLSHPGLAGTGETQYF

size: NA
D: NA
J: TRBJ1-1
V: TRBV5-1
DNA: TGCGCCAGCAGCTTGGTTCTGGGGGGAACTGAAGCTTTCTTT
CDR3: CASSLVLGGTEAFF

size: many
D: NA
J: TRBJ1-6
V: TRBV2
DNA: TGTGCCAGCAGTGGACGGGGGAGGACGGAGTCACCCCTCCACTTT
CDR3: CASSGRGRTESPLHF